A selection of T cell receptor beta chains follows, all from one sample in a study of T cells in Graves' hyperthyroidism and ophthalmopathy. Each CDR3 protein gets one entry after TCRdb re-called the multiplex PCR reads with MiXCR. This sample has about 770,000 distinct CDR3 sequences, with around 19% found just once. The source material was blood. The source of these receptors is a woman in her forties or fifties with Graves' hyperthyroidism that later progressed to Graves' ophthalmopathy. CDR3s include the opening cysteine and the closing phenylalanine or tryptophan. Fields, in order: J gene, clone size, D gene, V gene, CDR3 DNA, CDR3 protein. D genes are given only for firm matches. Expanded clones are given a class, and other clones once, few, many or no size at all.

TRBJ1-3	few	.	TRBV19	TGTGCCAGTAGTATAACCGGCTCTGGAAACACCATATATTTT	CASSITGSGNTIYF
TRBJ2-6	few	.	TRBV20-1	TGCAGTGCTAGGGGCCGCAGGACCTCGGGGGCCAACGTCCTGACTTTC	CSARGRRTSGANVLTF
TRBJ1-4	.	.	TRBV12-3/TRBV12-4	TGTGCCAGCACCCGAAATGAAAAACTGTTTTTT	CASTRNEKLFF
TRBJ2-5	many	TRBD1	TRBV20-1	TGCAGTGCTAGACCAAGGACAGGGCTGGGGAAAGAGACCCAGTACTTC	CSARPRTGLGKETQYF
TRBJ1-1	.	.	TRBV19	TGTGCCAGTACCCCGGACGGAATATGGAACACTGAAGCTTTCTTT	CASTPDGIWNTEAFF
TRBJ2-3	once	TRBD1	TRBV6-2/TRBV6-3	TGTGCCAGCAATCGGGACAGGGGGACAGATACGCAGTATTTT	CASNRDRGTDTQYF
TRBJ1-2	.	.	TRBV4-1	TGCGCCAGCAGCCAACGCAGTTCAGCTAACTATGGCTACACCTTC	CASSQRSSANYGYTF
TRBJ1-1	.	.	TRBV9	TGTGCCAGCAGCGTAGGGGCCTCACCCCCTATGAACACTGAAGCTTTCTTT	CASSVGASPPMNTEAFF
TRBJ2-6	.	.	TRBV19	TGTGCCAGTAGTATGGGGGCCAACGTCCTGACTTTC	CASSMGANVLTF
TRBJ1-2	few	.	TRBV10-2	TGCGCCAGCAGTGAACCGACAGACTCATATGGCTACACCTTC	CASSEPTDSYGYTF
TRBJ1-2	.	.	TRBV9	TGTGCCAGCAGCGCCCGGACCGATTTAGGGGGCTACACCTTC	CASSARTDLGGYTF
TRBJ2-5	few	TRBD2	TRBV20-1	TGCAGTGCTAGAGATTCGGTGGTAGCGGGGGCTCGGTACTTC	CSARDSVVAGARYF
TRBJ2-7	.	.	TRBV20-1	TGCAGTGCAGGGCCCGACTACGAGCAGTACTTC	CSAGPDYEQYF
TRBJ2-5	many	.	TRBV27	TGTGCCAGCAGTTCCCGGGACGGTCACGAGACCCAGTACTTC	CASSSRDGHETQYF
TRBJ2-1	many	.	TRBV5-1	TGCGCCACCAGTCTGGGGCGGGGACCTTACAATGAGCAGTTCTTC	CATSLGRGPYNEQFF
TRBJ2-3	many	.	TRBV12-3/TRBV12-4	TGTGCCAGCAGTTTCAAGACTAGCACAGATACGCAGTATTTT	CASSFKTSTDTQYF
TRBJ1-1	many	.	TRBV7-8	TGTGCCAGCAGCTTAAGACACCCGAACACTGAAGCTTTCTTT	CASSLRHPNTEAFF
TRBJ2-7	few	TRBD2	TRBV20-1	TGCAGTGCACGCCTCGAGCGGGGGAGCTCCTACGAGCAGTACTTC	CSARLERGSSYEQYF
TRBJ2-6	.	.	TRBV2	TGTGCCAGGTGGGCAGGGGTGAGCTCTGGGGCCAACGTCCTGACTTTC	CARWAGVSSGANVLTF
TRBJ2-2	.	.	TRBV27	TGTGCCAGCAGTCGGGGGTCCGTCTATTCCGGGGAGCTGTTTTTT	CASSRGSVYSGELFF
TRBJ2-1	many	.	TRBV5-1	TGCGCCAGCAGCTTGTCCAACGAAGGCAATGAGCAGTTCTTC	CASSLSNEGNEQFF
TRBJ1-1	.	TRBD1	TRBV6-2/TRBV6-3	TGTGCCAGCAGTTACTCGAGTAGTCCGGACAGGGCTCACACTGAAGCTTTCTTT	CASSYSSSPDRAHTEAFF
TRBJ1-1	.	.	TRBV7-8	TGTGCCAGCAGCTTAAGCTCCGGGACACTGGGGAACACTGAAGCTTTCTTT	CASSLSSGTLGNTEAFF
TRBJ2-1	.	.	TRBV19	TGTGCCAGTAGTATAGTAGCGAGCGGAGAGCAGTTCTTC	CASSIVASGEQFF
TRBJ1-1	few	TRBD1	TRBV4-1	TGCGCCAGCAGCCAAGAGACAGGGAAGGGTTTGAACACTGAAGCTTTCTTT	CASSQETGKGLNTEAFF
TRBJ1-2	.	.	TRBV10-3	TGTGCCATCAGTAAACAGGGATCTGGCTACACCTTC	CAISKQGSGYTF
TRBJ2-1	many	TRBD2	TRBV11-2	TGTGCCAGCAGGGCAAGCGGGGGGACCTACAATGAGCAGTTCTTC	CASRASGGTYNEQFF
TRBJ1-2	.	.	TRBV29-1	TGCAGCGCCGAAGGCGGGTCCTATGGCTACACCTTC	CSAEGGSYGYTF
TRBJ2-5	.	TRBD2	TRBV6-1	TGTGCCAGCACCCAACTAGCGGTTCAAGAGACCCAGTACTTC	CASTQLAVQETQYF
TRBJ2-5	many	TRBD1	TRBV28	TGTGCCAGCAGCAGCTGGGGGACAGCAGTCCAAGAGACCCAGTACTTC	CASSSWGTAVQETQYF
TRBJ1-2	few	.	TRBV6-1	TGTGCCAGCAGTACCCTCTGGACAGATGGTAACTATGGCTACACCTTC	CASSTLWTDGNYGYTF
TRBJ1-5	many	.	TRBV3-1	TGTGCCAGCAGCCAAGAGAGCAATCAGCCCCAGCATTTT	CASSQESNQPQHF
TRBJ1-1	few	.	TRBV7-9	TGTGCCAGCAGCGCAAGCAGGGCGGCCACTGAAGCTTTCTTT	CASSASRAATEAFF
TRBJ1-6	many	.	TRBV18	TGTGCCAGCTCACCACAGCCCCACCTCAATAATTCACCCCTCCACTTT	CASSPQPHLNNSPLHF
TRBJ2-1	.	.	TRBV20-1	TGCAGTGCTAGTGACTCCCGGGACTACAATGAGCAGTTCTTC	CSASDSRDYNEQFF
TRBJ1-1	many	.	TRBV30	TGTGCCTGGAGTCCCCGTAACACTGAAGCTTTCTTT	CAWSPRNTEAFF
TRBJ1-6	few	.	TRBV7-9	TGTGCCAGCAGCCGGGAAGGGTTGTCACCCCTCCACTTT	CASSREGLSPLHF
TRBJ2-5	many	.	TRBV7-8	TGTGCCAGCGGGTCACCGGGCCGTAGACAAGAGACCCAGTACTTC	CASGSPGRRQETQYF
TRBJ2-1	few	.	TRBV20-1	TGCAGTGCACGGGACGGCGAGAGCTCCTACAATGAGCAGTTCTTC	CSARDGESSYNEQFF
TRBJ1-2	.	.	TRBV7-9	TGTGCCAGCAGTCTACAGGGTAGATTGGGTGGCTACACCTTC	CASSLQGRLGGYTF
TRBJ1-2	once	TRBD1	TRBV20-1	TGCAGTTCTGGACAGGGGGTGACCTATGGCTACACCTTC	CSSGQGVTYGYTF
TRBJ1-5	many	.	TRBV7-9	.	CASSTDSFLHQHF
TRBJ2-3	.	TRBD1	TRBV5-4	TGTGCCAGCAGCTGGGTGGGACAGGGATTGACAGATACGCAGTATTTT	CASSWVGQGLTDTQYF
TRBJ1-6	many	TRBD1	TRBV12-5	TGTGCTAGTGGTCACCCAGAACAGGGGAGGCATTCACCCCTCCACTTT	CASGHPEQGRHSPLHF
TRBJ1-5	once	TRBD1	TRBV7-2	TGTGCCAGCAGCCAAACTCCGGGACAGGGGGCGAATCAGCCCCAGCACTTT	CASSQTPGQGANQPQHF
TRBJ2-3	many	.	TRBV20-1	TGCAGTGCTACCAATAGCGGTGGGGGCACAGATACGCAGTATTTT	CSATNSGGGTDTQYF
TRBJ1-5	once	.	TRBV27	TGTGCCAGCAGTTTACTGGGCGTCGGTGATAGCAATCAGCCCCAGCATTTT	CASSLLGVGDSNQPQHF
TRBJ2-7	.	.	TRBV7-2	TGTGCCAGCAGCTTAGAAAGTGGAGGACACCCATCCTACGAGCAGTACTTC	CASSLESGGHPSYEQYF
TRBJ2-1	many	.	TRBV6-2/TRBV6-3	TGTGCCAGCAGTTACTCGAATTGGGTGAGGGATGAGCAGTTCTTC	CASSYSNWVRDEQFF
TRBJ1-5	.	.	TRBV7-2	TGTGCCAGCAGCTGGGGGGGCAGAGGCAATCAGCCCCAGCATTTT	CASSWGGRGNQPQHF
TRBJ1-1	many	.	TRBV11-2	TGTGCCAGCAGCTTCGGTACAGGGTCTGAAGCTTTCTTT	CASSFGTGSEAFF
TRBJ1-6	.	TRBD1	TRBV13	TGTGCCAGCAGCGACGGTGTTGGGACAGGGCGGTTTGGGGATATGAATTCACCCCTCCACTTT	CASSDGVGTGRFGDMNSPLHF
TRBJ2-3	few	TRBD2	TRBV5-1	TGCGCCAGCAGCTTTAGCGGGGGGAACACAGATACGCAGTATTTT	CASSFSGGNTDTQYF